Only one count was recorded for the clone carrying this T cell receptor beta chain. CDR1 and CDR2 (germline): MNHNS, SASEGT. V lost 2 bases to trimming and J lost 4 bases, with 9 bases between them. CDR3 length equals 13 residues. This specimen belongs to a study of radiation and T cells in renal cell carcinoma. Time point here: blood 2 weeks post-SBRT. Treatment reported: 15 Gy SBRT to primary tumor, nephrectomy 4 weeks later. Sequencing was performed with immunoSEQ multiplex PCR; in TCRdb, only in-frame clones are kept and a portion is missing. The sample has 70,000 to 100,000 clones, approximately 83% seen once.

This TCR came from a woman aged 45-65 years with renal cell carcinoma. This sequence joins TRBV6-1 and TRBJ2-7, with D uncertain. The sequencing used blood, collected from a patient whose treatment included radiotherapy and nephrectomy. The CDR3 sequence is CASSEQIGYEQYF. Here the CDR3 DNA reads TGTGCCAGCAGTGAACAGATCGGATACGAGCAGTACTTC.